This T cell receptor (beta chain) derives from a study of cytotoxic CD8 clonotypes in ibrutinib-treated CLL. Study-wide results and limits: Treatment left the uncommon public clonotypes either contracted or stable in frequency. Ibrutinib response saw clonality rise, and progression saw it return toward baseline.

The CDR3 has 15 residues. The V gene's germline CDR1 is SGHRS and CDR2 YFSETQ. After removal of 0 bases from V and 2 bases from J, the junction contained 1 base not matched to a gene. On this clone: No antigen is known for it. The same CDR3 arises from other DNA sequences in this sample as well.

TCRdb keeps only in-frame clones here, not all; method: immunoSEQ multiplex PCR. In the table there are approximately 350,000 clones, roughly 67% of which are singletons. This receptor was taken from a human donor with chronic lymphocytic leukemia. The V call is TRBV5-1, the J call TRBJ1-2; 10 bases are shared with TRBD1. Here the sequenced sample was PBMCs, taken after 36 months of ibrutinib treatment. CDR3 residues: CASSLGQGANYGYTF. Here the CDR3 DNA reads TGCGCCAGCAGCTTGGGACAGGGGGCCAACTATGGCTACACCTTC.